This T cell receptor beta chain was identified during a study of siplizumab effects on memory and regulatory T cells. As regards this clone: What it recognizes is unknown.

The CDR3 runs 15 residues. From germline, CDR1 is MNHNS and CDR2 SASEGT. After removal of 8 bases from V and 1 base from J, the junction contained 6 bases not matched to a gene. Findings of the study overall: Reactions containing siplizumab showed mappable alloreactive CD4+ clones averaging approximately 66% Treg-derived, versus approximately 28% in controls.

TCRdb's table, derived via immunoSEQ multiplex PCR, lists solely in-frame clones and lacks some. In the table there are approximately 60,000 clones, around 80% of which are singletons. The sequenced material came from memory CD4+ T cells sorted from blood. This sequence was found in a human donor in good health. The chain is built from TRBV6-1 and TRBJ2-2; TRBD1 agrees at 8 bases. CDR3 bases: TGTGCCAGCCACTCCGGACAGGGGAACACCGGGGAGCTGTTTTTT. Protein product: CASHSGQGNTGELFF.